Listed below are T cell receptor beta chains from one sample, sequenced in a study of T-cell memory formation after mild COVID-19. Each CDR3 protein is one row after TCRdb ran MiXCR on the 5' RACE reads. The data show roughly 160,000 distinct CDR3 sequences, 10% to 15% seen once. The specimen sequenced was PBMCs or a T cell subset sorted from them (not recorded which). The receptors stem from a man between 18 and 29 years old who had mild COVID-19 (a few samples of this study predate the infection). Cell type and time point are not known. Each CDR3 is given with its conserved first and last residue. A D gene is named only where the DNA matches it firmly. The size of a clone is reported for some rows only, either as once, few or many, or as a class for expanded clones.

d_call	clone_size	cdr3_length	v_call	j_call	cdr3_nt	cdr3_aa
-	-	14	TRBV7-2	TRBJ2-5	TGTGCCAGCAGCGTCCAGGGGATGGGGGAGACCCAGTACTTC	CASSVQGMGETQYF
TRBD1	-	19	TRBV15	TRBJ1-3	TGTGCCACCAGCAGAGAATTATTACAGGGGGTGGCCTCTGGAAACACCATATATTTT	CATSRELLQGVASGNTIYF
-	-	15	TRBV9	TRBJ1-1	TGTGCCAGCAGCGTAGCCGGGGACCCCGGGGTTGAAGCTTTCTTT	CASSVAGDPGVEAFF
-	-	14	TRBV9	TRBJ2-1	TGTGCCAGCAGCTCAAGGGGGGAATACAATGAGCAGTTCTTC	CASSSRGEYNEQFF
-	few	15	TRBV24-1	TRBJ2-2	TGTGCCACCAGTCGGGGCAGGGCGGACACCGGGGAGCTGTTTTTT	CATSRGRADTGELFF
-	few	14	TRBV12-3/TRBV12-4	TRBJ1-5	TGTGCCAGCAGTTTCGGAGGGCCCAATCAGCCCCAGCATTTT	CASSFGGPNQPQHF
TRBD1	many	13	TRBV5-1	TRBJ1-1	TGCGCCAGCACGGACAGGGGCTACACTGAAGCTTTCTTT	CASTDRGYTEAFF
-	few	16	TRBV7-9	TRBJ1-1	TGTGCCAGCAGCCCCTATCGAGGTGGGATGAACACTGAAGCTTTCTTT	CASSPYRGGMNTEAFF
TRBD1	few	14	TRBV4-2	TRBJ1-2	TGTGCCAGCAAAACCTGGGACAGTACTTATGGCTACACCTTC	CASKTWDSTYGYTF
-	few	14	TRBV9	TRBJ2-1	TGTGCCAGCAGCGTAGCATGGATCTGGGATGAGCAGTTCTTC	CASSVAWIWDEQFF
-	few	15	TRBV15	TRBJ1-5	TGTGCCACAGGGGGACCGTCGGGGAGAGATCAGCCCCAGCATTTT	CATGGPSGRDQPQHF
-	-	17	TRBV27	TRBJ2-7	TGTGCCAGCAGTTTATTGTTCGGGGGACGCGACTCCTACGAGCAGTACTTC	CASSLLFGGRDSYEQYF
TRBD1	few	15	TRBV7-3	TRBJ2-3	TGTGCCAGCAGCTTGGGGACAGGGCTCACAGATACGCAGTATTTT	CASSLGTGLTDTQYF
-	-	16	TRBV6-5	TRBJ1-3	TGTGCCAGCAGTTACTCTCGACCCCTCTCTGGAAACACCATATATTTT	CASSYSRPLSGNTIYF
TRBD1	-	15	TRBV4-2	TRBJ2-2	TGTGCCAGCAGAGGGACAGGGGGTTTCACCGGGGAGCTGTTTTTT	CASRGTGGFTGELFF
-	-	11	TRBV6-5	TRBJ1-5	TGTGCCAGCAGTTACAGGGGGGTACTGCATTTT	CASSYRGVLHF
-	few	13	TRBV3-1	TRBJ2-3	TGTGCCAGCAGCCAAGATTCTGCAGATACGCAGTATTTT	CASSQDSADTQYF
-	few	14	TRBV5-1	TRBJ2-2	TGCGCCAGCAGCCCCAGCGGGTCGGGCGGGGAGCTGTTTTTT	CASSPSGSGGELFF
-	few	13	TRBV30	TRBJ1-5	TGTGCCTGGAGTTTGGCAGGAAATCAGCCCCAGCATTTT	CAWSLAGNQPQHF
TRBD1	-	16	TRBV6-2/TRBV6-3	TRBJ2-3	TGTGCCAGCAGTTACTCGATGGACAGGCACACAGATACGCAGTATTTT	CASSYSMDRHTDTQYF
-	-	15	TRBV28	TRBJ2-7	TGTGCCAGCAACCGGGACATAGTCCTTTCCTACGAGCAGTACTTC	CASNRDIVLSYEQYF
TRBD2	few	16	TRBV12-3/TRBV12-4	TRBJ2-3	TGTGCCAGCACCTCGTGGAGCGGGGGGGCCGGGGATACGCAGTATTTT	CASTSWSGGAGDTQYF
-	few	11	TRBV7-9	TRBJ1-2	TGTGCCAGCAGCCCAGACAGTCTCTACACCTTC	CASSPDSLYTF
-	few	14	TRBV12-5	TRBJ2-7	TGTGCTAGTGGTTTGGCAGGGAGGCCCTACGAGCAGTACTTC	CASGLAGRPYEQYF
-	-	14	TRBV19	TRBJ1-1	TGTGCCAGTAAAGTTGGCACGCACAACACTGAAGCTTTCTTT	CASKVGTHNTEAFF
-	-	15	TRBV4-2	TRBJ2-4	TGTGCCAGCAGCCAAGCTCCTGGGGTAGAGAACATTCAGTACTTC	CASSQAPGVENIQYF
-	many	13	TRBV5-1	TRBJ1-1	TGCGCCAGCAGAGTCGGGGCCACTGGGAAAGCTTTCTTT	CASRVGATGKAFF
-	few	13	TRBV6-5	TRBJ1-5	TGTGCCAGCAGTCCAGACAGTTATCAGCCCCAGCATTTT	CASSPDSYQPQHF
TRBD1	-	13	TRBV20-1	TRBJ2-3	TGCAGTGCTTATACAGGGGAAACAGATACGCAGTATTTT	CSAYTGETDTQYF
TRBD2	many	16	TRBV4-2	TRBJ2-5	TGTGCCAGCAGCCAAGATTTAGCGGGGGGGAGGGAGACCCAGTACTTC	CASSQDLAGGRETQYF
TRBD1	-	13	TRBV10-3	TRBJ2-3	TGTGCCATCAGTGACCGGGACAGGGACACGCAGTATTTT	CAISDRDRDTQYF
-	few	17	TRBV5-5	TRBJ1-1	TGTGCCAGCAGCTTGGATATGTGGGAGGCCACTCCCTTTGAAGCTTTCTTT	CASSLDMWEATPFEAFF
TRBD2	-	15	TRBV20-1	TRBJ2-3	TGCAGTGCTAGAGCCCTAGCGGGGGGGCAAGATACGCAGTATTTT	CSARALAGGQDTQYF
TRBD1	-	14	TRBV18	TRBJ1-2	TGTGCCAGCTCACGAGAGGGGGCCTCCTATGGCTACACCTTC	CASSREGASYGYTF
TRBD2	-	13	TRBV7-3	TRBJ2-1	TGTGCCAGCAGCTTAGGACGGGAGGAGGAGCAGTTCTTC	CASSLGREEEQFF
-	few	13	TRBV5-6	TRBJ2-1	TGTGCCAGCAGCTTGGTCATGGAGCAGGAGCAGTTCTTC	CASSLVMEQEQFF
TRBD1	few	14	TRBV5-1	TRBJ1-2	TGCGCCAGCAGCTCGAACAGGGGAAGCTATGGCTACACCTTC	CASSSNRGSYGYTF
-	-	17	TRBV11-2	TRBJ2-4	TGTGCCAGCAGCTTTGGGAAACGGGGAGGTACCAAAAACATTCAGTACTTC	CASSFGKRGGTKNIQYF
-	-	13	TRBV6-2/TRBV6-3	TRBJ2-5	TGTGCCAGCAGTTACTCGTACCAAGAGACCCAGTACTTC	CASSYSYQETQYF
-	-	16	TRBV6-1	TRBJ2-4	TGTGCCAGCAGTGAAGGGAGCTACCTAGCCAAAAACATTCAGTACTTC	CASSEGSYLAKNIQYF
-	few	16	TRBV4-1	TRBJ2-7	TGCGCCAGCAGCCAAGAAACGTCAGCTCGCGCCTACGAGCAGTACTTC	CASSQETSARAYEQYF
-	-	14	TRBV30	TRBJ1-5	TGTGCCTGGAGCCGTAGGGACGGCGGGCAGCCCCAGCATTTT	CAWSRRDGGQPQHF
-	few	14	TRBV5-1	TRBJ1-1	TGCGCCAGCAGCTTGGGGGCGAGGGACACTGAAGCTTTCTTT	CASSLGARDTEAFF
-	-	14	TRBV5-5	TRBJ2-3	TGTGCCAGCAGCTATTTGTCCATCACAGATACGCAGTATTTT	CASSYLSITDTQYF
-	-	13	TRBV12-3/TRBV12-4	TRBJ1-1	TGTGCCAGCAGATTGACAGAATCCACTGAAGCTTTCTTT	CASRLTESTEAFF
-	few	15	TRBV5-1	TRBJ2-2	TGCGCCAGCAGCTTGGTAGTTCCGATAGGCGGGGAGCTGTTTTTT	CASSLVVPIGGELFF
-	few	15	TRBV10-3	TRBJ2-5	TGTGCCATCAGCCCGACTACAGGTGACAGCGAGACCCAGTACTTC	CAISPTTGDSETQYF
-	many	15	TRBV7-2	TRBJ1-5	TGTGCCAGCAGCTTCTTCGGGGGTTACAATCAGCCCCAGCATTTT	CASSFFGGYNQPQHF
-	many	13	TRBV29-1	TRBJ2-3	TGCAGCGTTGCCAACGACGCGGGAGATACGCAGTATTTT	CSVANDAGDTQYF
-	-	16	TRBV18	TRBJ2-4	TGTGCCAGCTCACCGCTCGGGGGTCTAGCCAAAAACATTCAGTACTTC	CASSPLGGLAKNIQYF
-	once	13	TRBV9	TRBJ1-1	TGTGCCAGCAGCGGCAGGGAGGACACTGAAGCTTTCTTT	CASSGREDTEAFF
-	-	14	TRBV7-9	TRBJ1-2	TGTGCCAGCAGCTCACCCGCGGACGGAAATGGCTACACCTTC	CASSSPADGNGYTF
TRBD1	-	15	TRBV14	TRBJ1-1	TGTGCCAGCAGCCGGAGAGGGGGCCCCGGGACTGAAGCTTTCTTT	CASSRRGGPGTEAFF
-	-	14	TRBV6-1	TRBJ2-5	TGTGCCAGCAGTGAACGGGCAGGGCAAGAGACCCAGTACTTC	CASSERAGQETQYF
-	few	13	TRBV25-1	TRBJ2-2	TGTGCCAGCAGTGAAGCCAACACCGGGGAGCTGTTTTTT	CASSEANTGELFF
TRBD2	few	17	TRBV6-6	TRBJ2-3	TGTGCCAGCAGATCCCGGACTAGCGGGGGGCCCACAGATACGCAGTATTTT	CASRSRTSGGPTDTQYF